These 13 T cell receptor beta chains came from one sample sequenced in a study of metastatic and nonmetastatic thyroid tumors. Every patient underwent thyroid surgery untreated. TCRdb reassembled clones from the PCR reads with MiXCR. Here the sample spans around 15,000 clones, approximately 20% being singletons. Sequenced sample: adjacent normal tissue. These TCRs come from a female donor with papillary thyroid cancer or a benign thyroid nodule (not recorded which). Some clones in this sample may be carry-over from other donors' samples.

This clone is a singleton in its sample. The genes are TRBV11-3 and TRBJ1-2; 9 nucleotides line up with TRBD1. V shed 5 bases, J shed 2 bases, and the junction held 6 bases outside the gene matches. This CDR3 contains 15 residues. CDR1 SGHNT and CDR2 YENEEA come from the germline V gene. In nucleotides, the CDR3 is TGTGCCAGCAGCAACCCCGGGACAGGGAACTATGGCTACACCTTC. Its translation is CASSNPGTGNYGYTF.

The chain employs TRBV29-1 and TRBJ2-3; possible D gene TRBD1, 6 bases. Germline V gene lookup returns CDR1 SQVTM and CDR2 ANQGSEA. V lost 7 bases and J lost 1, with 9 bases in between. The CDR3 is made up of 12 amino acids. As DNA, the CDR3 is TGCAGCGCGGACAGAGGCACAGATACGCAGTATTTT. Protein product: CSADRGTDTQYF.

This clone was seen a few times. CDR3 DNA sequence: TGTGCCAGCAGTAGGTCCCTCACAGATACGCAGTATTTT. Translating it yields CASSRSLTDTQYF. The V call is TRBV27, the J call TRBJ2-3; D is unclear. The CDR3 consists of 13 residues. In germline, CDR1 is MNHEY, CDR2 SMNVEV (reference sequence). The V end was cut by 5 bases, the J end by 2 bases, with 8 bases between.

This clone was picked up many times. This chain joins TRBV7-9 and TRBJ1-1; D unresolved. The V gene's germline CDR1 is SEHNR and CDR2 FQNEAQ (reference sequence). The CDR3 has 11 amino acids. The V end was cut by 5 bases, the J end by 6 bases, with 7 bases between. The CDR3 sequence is CASSRQPEAFF. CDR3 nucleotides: TGTGCCAGCAGCCGACAACCTGAAGCTTTCTTT.

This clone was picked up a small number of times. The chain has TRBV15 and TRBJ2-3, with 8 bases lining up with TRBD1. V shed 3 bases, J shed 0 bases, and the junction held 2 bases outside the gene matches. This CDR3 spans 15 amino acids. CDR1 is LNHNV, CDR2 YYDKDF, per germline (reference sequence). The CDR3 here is CATSSWTGSTDTQYF. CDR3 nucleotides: TGTGCCACCAGCAGTTGGACAGGGAGCACAGATACGCAGTATTTT.

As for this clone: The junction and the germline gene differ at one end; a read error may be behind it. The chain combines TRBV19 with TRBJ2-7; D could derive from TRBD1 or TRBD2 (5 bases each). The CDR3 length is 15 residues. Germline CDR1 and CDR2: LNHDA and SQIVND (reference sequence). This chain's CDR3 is CASSPVEGREYERYF. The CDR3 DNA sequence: TGTGCCAGTAGTCCCGTCGAGGGCAGGGAATACGAGCGGTACTTC.

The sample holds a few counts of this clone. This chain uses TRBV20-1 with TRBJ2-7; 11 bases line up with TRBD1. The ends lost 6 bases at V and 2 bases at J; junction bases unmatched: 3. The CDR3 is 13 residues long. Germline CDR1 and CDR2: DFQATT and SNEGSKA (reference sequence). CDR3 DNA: TGCAGTGCACCGGGACAGGGGGCCTACGAGCAGTACTTC. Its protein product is CSAPGQGAYEQYF.

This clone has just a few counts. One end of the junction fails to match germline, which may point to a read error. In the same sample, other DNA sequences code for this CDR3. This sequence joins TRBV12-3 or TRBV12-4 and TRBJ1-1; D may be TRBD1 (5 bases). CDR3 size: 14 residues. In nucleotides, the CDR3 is TGTGCCAGCAGTTCGGGACCGATGAACACTGAAGCCTTCTTT. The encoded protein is CASSSGPMNTEAFF.

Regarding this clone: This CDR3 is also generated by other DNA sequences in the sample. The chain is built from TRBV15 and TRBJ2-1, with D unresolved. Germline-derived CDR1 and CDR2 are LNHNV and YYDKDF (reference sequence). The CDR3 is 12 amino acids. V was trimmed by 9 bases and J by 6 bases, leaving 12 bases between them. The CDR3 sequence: CATGHTPNEQFF. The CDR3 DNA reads TGTGCCACTGGCCATACTCCCAATGAGCAGTTCTTC.

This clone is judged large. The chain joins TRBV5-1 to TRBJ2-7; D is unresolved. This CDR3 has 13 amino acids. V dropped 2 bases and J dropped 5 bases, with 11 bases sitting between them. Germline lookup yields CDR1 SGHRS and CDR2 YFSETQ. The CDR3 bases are TGCGCCAGCAGCTTCGCTGACCTCAACGAGCAGTACTTC. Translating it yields CASSFADLNEQYF.

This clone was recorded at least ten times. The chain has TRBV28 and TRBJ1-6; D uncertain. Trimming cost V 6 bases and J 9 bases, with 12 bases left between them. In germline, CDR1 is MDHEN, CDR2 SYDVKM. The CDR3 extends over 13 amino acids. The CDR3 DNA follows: TGTGCCAGCAGCCTTTCTGGAGGTTCACCCCTCCACTTT. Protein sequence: CASSLSGGSPLHF.

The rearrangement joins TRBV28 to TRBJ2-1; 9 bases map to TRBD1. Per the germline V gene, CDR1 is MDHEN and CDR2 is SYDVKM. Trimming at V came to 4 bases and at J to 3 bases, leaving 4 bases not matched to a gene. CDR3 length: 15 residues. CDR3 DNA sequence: TGTGCCAGCAGTTATGGGACAGGGCGCTACAATGAGCAGTTCTTC. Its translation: CASSYGTGRYNEQFF. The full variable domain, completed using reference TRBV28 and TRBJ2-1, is DVKVTQSSRYLVKRTGEKVFLECVQDMDHENMFWYRQDPGLGLRLIYFSYDVKMKEKGDIPEGYSVSREKKERFSLILESASTNQTSMYLCASSYGTGRYNEQFFGPGTRLTVL.

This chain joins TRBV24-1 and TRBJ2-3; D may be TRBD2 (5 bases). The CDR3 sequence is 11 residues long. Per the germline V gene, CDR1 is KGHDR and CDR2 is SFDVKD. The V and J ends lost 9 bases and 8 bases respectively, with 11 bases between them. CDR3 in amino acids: CATGEGGTQYF. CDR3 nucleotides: TGTGCCACCGGGGAAGGAGGTACGCAGTATTTT.